A selection of T cell receptor beta chains follows, all from one sample in a study of T cells in Graves' hyperthyroidism and ophthalmopathy. TCRdb reprocessed the multiplex PCR reads with MiXCR, giving one entry per CDR3 protein. There are 550,000 to 600,000 distinct CDR3 sequences in the sample; roughly 46% occur only once, and around a fifth lies in the top ten. Sequenced material: peripheral blood or thyroid tissue (not recorded which). The source of these receptors is an adult woman with Graves' disease, either hyperthyroidism or ophthalmopathy (not recorded which). CDR3s include the opening cysteine and the closing phenylalanine or tryptophan. The D gene is left open where the match is weak. Size is omitted from some rows. Given values are once, few, many or a class for expanded clones.

length	V	D	size	J	DNA	CDR3
14	TRBV10-3	-	few	TRBJ2-5	TGTGCCATCAGTGAGGAGGGGACGCCAGAGACCCAGTACTTC	CAISEEGTPETQYF
16	TRBV3-1	-	-	TRBJ1-2	TGTGCCAGCAGCCCAACGGGGTTACAGGGTATCTATGGCTACACCTTC	CASSPTGLQGIYGYTF
15	TRBV7-8	-	many	TRBJ1-1	TGTGCCAGCACCCCCTACACAGAGATGAACACTGAAGCTTTCTTT	CASTPYTEMNTEAFF
15	TRBV15	TRBD1	-	TRBJ1-6	TGTGCCACCAGCAGTCAATTACAGGGGTATTCACCCCTCCACTTT	CATSSQLQGYSPLHF
15	TRBV10-3	-	few	TRBJ1-1	TGTGCCATCAGTGATTTGGCGGGGGGTATGGCTGAAGCTTTCTTT	CAISDLAGGMAEAFF
14	TRBV20-1	TRBD1	-	TRBJ1-6	TGCAGTGCTAGAGCCCGGGACAGGGGATCACCCCTCCACTTT	CSARARDRGSPLHF
12	TRBV29-1	-	-	TRBJ2-7	TGCAGCGTTGTAGTGGGTTCTGGAGAGCAGTACTTC	CSVVVGSGEQYF
12	TRBV29-1	TRBD1	many	TRBJ2-7	TGCAGCGCGGGACAGGGTTTAGGCGAGCAGTACTTC	CSAGQGLGEQYF
15	TRBV15	-	-	TRBJ1-4	TGTGCCACCAGCGGTCACTTTGGGGGGGTTGAAAAACTGTTTTTT	CATSGHFGGVEKLFF
14	TRBV11-1	-	many	TRBJ1-1	TGTGCCAGCAGCGGCAGAGCTGGGGGGACTGAAGCTTTCTTT	CASSGRAGGTEAFF
15	TRBV7-2	TRBD1	many	TRBJ1-2	TGTGCCAGCAGCCCTCTGGGACAGGGGTACTATGGCTACACCTTC	CASSPLGQGYYGYTF
13	TRBV7-8	-	many	TRBJ2-2	TGTGCCAGCAGCTCGTACGGGACCGGGGAGCTGTTTTTT	CASSSYGTGELFF
24	TRBV2	-	-	TRBJ2-5	-	CASSRTSVYFCAISEEGMMETQYF
16	TRBV14	-	many	TRBJ2-2	TGTGCCAGCAGCCTGGCTAGCGCCACGAACACCGGGGAGCTGTTTTTT	CASSLASATNTGELFF
12	TRBV7-8	-	-	TRBJ1-6	TGTGCCAGCAGGAGGGGTGGTTCACCCCTCCACTTT	CASRRGGSPLHF
16	TRBV7-8	TRBD2	many	TRBJ2-7	TGTGCCAGCAGCTATGCCGGGACTAGGTCTTGGGTCGAGCAGTACTTC	CASSYAGTRSWVEQYF
13	TRBV15	-	-	TRBJ2-5	TGTGCCACCAGCAGGACTACCCAAGAGACCCAGTACTTC	CATSRTTQETQYF
15	TRBV5-1	TRBD2	few	TRBJ2-1	TGCGCCAGCAGATCTGGGACTAGCGGGGGCAATGAGCAGTTCTTC	CASRSGTSGGNEQFF
14	TRBV4-1	TRBD1	-	TRBJ1-2	TGCGCCAGCAGCCAAGGACAGGGGGCCTATGGCTACACCTTC	CASSQGQGAYGYTF
15	TRBV2	-	once	TRBJ1-1	TGTGCCAGCAGGAAGGTAGCGGGAGGAGGAACTGAAGCTTTCTTT	CASRKVAGGGTEAFF
13	TRBV27	-	-	TRBJ2-2	TGTGCCAGCAGTTTAAAGAGCACCGGGGAGCTGTTTTTT	CASSLKSTGELFF
14	TRBV7-9	-	-	TRBJ1-2	TGTGCCAGCAGTCCTGACAGCACAACCTATGGCTACACCTTC	CASSPDSTTYGYTF
13	TRBV11-2	-	few	TRBJ1-6	TGTGCCAGCAGCATACGGGGGCGATCACCCCTCCACTTT	CASSIRGRSPLHF
16	TRBV28	TRBD2	-	TRBJ2-7	TGTGCCAGCAGTGCGACTAGCTGGATCGGAACCTACGAGCAGTACTTC	CASSATSWIGTYEQYF
16	TRBV11-2	TRBD1	-	TRBJ2-7	TGTGCCAGCAGCTTAGGGGGACAGGGTGTCGCCTACGAGCAGTACTTC	CASSLGGQGVAYEQYF
13	TRBV20-1	-	-	TRBJ2-5	TGCAGTGCTAGAGTCCCCCATATCCAGACCCAGTACTTC	CSARVPHIQTQYF
15	TRBV28	-	-	TRBJ2-7	TGTGCCAGCAGTAGAGACGGAATAAGCTCCTACGAGCAGTACTTC	CASSRDGISSYEQYF
17	TRBV29-1	TRBD2	many	TRBJ2-5	TGCAGCGTTGAAAGGGCCTGGGTGGGACTAGCGGGAGAGACCCAGTACTTC	CSVERAWVGLAGETQYF
17	TRBV15	TRBD2	-	TRBJ2-3	TGTGCCACCAGCAGAGGAGTCGGCGGGAGCTACACAGATACGCAGTATTTT	CATSRGVGGSYTDTQYF
16	TRBV6-5	-	-	TRBJ2-6	TGTGCCAGCAGTGCTAGGTCAGGGACTGGGGCCAACGTCCTGACTTTC	CASSARSGTGANVLTF
14	TRBV19	-	-	TRBJ2-7	TGTGCCAGTAGTATATTGGCAGGGGCCAATGAGCAGTACTTC	CASSILAGANEQYF
13	TRBV6-2/TRBV6-3	-	-	TRBJ2-2	TGTGCCAGCAGTCAGGCCTACACCGGGGAGCTGTTTTTT	CASSQAYTGELFF
14	TRBV14	-	many	TRBJ1-2	TGTGCCAGCAGCCCCACATCAGGTGGTATCGGCTACACCTTC	CASSPTSGGIGYTF